Listed below are T cell receptor beta chains from one sample, sequenced in a study of blood T cell repertoires in COVID-19. Only in-frame clones appear in the TCRdb table, and some are missing; sequencing was by immunoSEQ multiplex PCR. The sample shows 200,000 to 300,000 clones, roughly 88% of them seen only once. The sample comprised PBMCs or T cells enriched from blood (not recorded which). These receptors were taken from a woman between 45 and 65 years old who had recovered from COVID-19. CDR3s include the opening cysteine and the closing phenylalanine or tryptophan. Fields, in order: D gene, J gene, clone size, V gene, CDR3 protein, CDR3 DNA. A D gene is named only where the DNA matches it firmly. A clone size is listed for some rows: how often the clone was seen (once, few, many), or a class if it is expanded.

>-|TRBJ1-1|-|TRBV19
CASSMQVLMPEAFF
TGTGCCAGTAGTATGCAGGTTCTAATGCCTGAAGCTTTCTTT
>-|TRBJ2-5|-|TRBV3-1/TRBV3-2
CASSQGQQETQYF
TGTGCCAGCAGCCAAGGCCAGCAAGAGACCCAGTACTTC
>TRBD1|TRBJ2-5|once|TRBV5-6
CASSLGTDETQYF
TGTGCCAGCAGCCTTGGGACAGATGAGACCCAGTACTTC
>TRBD1|TRBJ2-3|-|TRBV7-9
CASSSKGALPEDTQYF
TGTGCCAGCAGCTCGAAGGGGGCGCTCCCCGAAGATACGCAGTATTTT
>TRBD2|TRBJ2-1|-|TRBV4-1
CASSHNRLAGDFPDEQFF
TGCGCCAGCAGCCATAATCGACTAGCGGGAGATTTTCCCGATGAGCAGTTCTTC
>-|TRBJ1-4|-|TRBV5-4
CASSLAGGNEKLFF
TGTGCCAGCAGCTTGGCGGGGGGCAACGAAAAACTGTTTTTT
>-|TRBJ1-1|-|TRBV9
CASSDATGLNTEAFF
TGTGCCAGCAGCGATGCGACAGGCTTGAACACTGAAGCTTTCTTT
>-|TRBJ2-5|-|TRBV9
CASSVGGPPQETQYF
TGTGCCAGCAGCGTCGGGGGGCCTCCCCAAGAGACCCAGTACTTC
>-|TRBJ1-2|-|TRBV7-9
CASSLGYGQWGYTF
TGTGCCAGCAGCTTAGGCTACGGACAGTGGGGCTACACCTTC
>TRBD2|TRBJ2-1|-|TRBV9
CASSEGGAGGEQFF
TGTGCCAGCAGCGAAGGTGGGGCGGGAGGTGAGCAGTTCTTC
>-|TRBJ1-2|-|TRBV25-1
CASSESREGGYTF
TGTGCCAGCAGTGAATCGAGGGAGGGTGGCTACACCTTC
>-|TRBJ2-6|-|TRBV7-9
CASSLGLGHRSGANVLTF
TGTGCCAGCAGCTTAGGTTTGGGACACCGGTCTGGGGCCAACGTCCTGACTTTC
>-|TRBJ1-1|once|TRBV9
CASSPRTAQNTEAFF
TGTGCCAGCAGCCCTAGGACAGCCCAGAACACTGAAGCTTTCTTT
>TRBD1|TRBJ2-7|-|TRBV7-6
CASRPGGQYEQYF
TGTGCCAGCAGACCAGGGGGCCAGTACGAGCAGTACTTC
>-|TRBJ2-7|-|TRBV25-1
CASSESGGSDEQYF
TGTGCCAGCAGTGAAAGTGGAGGGAGCGACGAGCAGTACTTC
>TRBD2|TRBJ2-7|-|TRBV30
CARSSGTYEQYF
TGTGCCCGGTCTAGCGGTACCTACGAGCAGTACTTC
>-|TRBJ2-1|-|TRBV7-6
CASSSPRGGRRFPYNEQFF
TGTGCCAGCAGCTCACCTAGGGGGGGTCGCCGCTTTCCCTACAATGAGCAGTTCTTC
>TRBD2|TRBJ2-7|-|TRBV5-1
CASSLALAGITYEQYF
TGCGCCAGCAGCTTGGCATTAGCGGGAATTACCTACGAGCAGTACTTC
>-|TRBJ2-7|-|TRBV6-2/TRBV6-3
CASSYFPGEQYF
TGTGCCAGCAGTTACTTTCCAGGCGAGCAGTACTTC
>TRBD1|TRBJ1-2|-|TRBV6-5
CASSYGDRGSGYTF
TGTGCCAGCAGTTACGGGGACAGGGGTAGCGGCTACACCTTC
>-|TRBJ1-2|once|TRBV4-1
CASSQPGWYGYTF
TGCGCCAGCAGCCAACCAGGGTGGTATGGCTACACCTTC
>TRBD1|TRBJ1-5|-|TRBV4-1
CASSQEPTGGRPQHF
TGCGCCAGCAGCCAAGAGCCGACAGGGGGTCGGCCCCAGCATTTT
>TRBD1|TRBJ2-7|-|TRBV28
CASRQSTGFSYEQYF
TGTGCCAGCAGACAATCGACAGGGTTTTCCTACGAGCAGTACTTC
>TRBD2|TRBJ2-3|-|TRBV5-1
CASSLGLAGSTDTQYF
TGCGCCAGCAGCCTCGGACTAGCGGGGAGCACAGATACGCAGTATTTT
>-|TRBJ1-5|-|TRBV19
CASRLGGYQPQHF
TGTGCCAGTAGACTCGGGGGTTATCAGCCCCAGCATTTT
>-|TRBJ1-1|-|TRBV18
CASSSQENTEAFF
TGTGCCAGCTCCAGTCAAGAGAACACTGAAGCTTTCTTT
>-|TRBJ2-3|-|TRBV7-9
CASSLTQGTDTQYF
TGTGCCAGCAGCTTAACACAGGGCACAGATACGCAGTATTTT
>TRBD1|TRBJ1-1|-|TRBV7-6
CASSHTGVMTEAFF
TGTGCCAGCAGCCACACAGGGGTGATGACTGAAGCTTTCTTT
>-|TRBJ1-2|-|TRBV7-9
CASSDGLQGLRYGYTF
TGTGCCAGCAGTGACGGCCTCCAGGGGCTAAGATATGGCTACACCTTC
>-|TRBJ1-1|-|TRBV16
CASSQSSGQSKAFF
TGTGCCAGCAGCCAATCGAGTGGGCAGTCAAAGGCTTTCTTT
>-|TRBJ1-4|-|TRBV18
CASSPTMDYNEKLFF
TGTGCCAGCTCACCGACAATGGACTACAATGAAAAACTGTTTTTT
>-|TRBJ2-7|few|TRBV30
CAWRGSTYEQYF
TGTGCCTGGAGGGGCAGTACCTACGAGCAGTACTTC
>-|TRBJ2-3|once|TRBV13
CASSLGVGGVDTQYF
TGTGCCAGCAGCTTAGGGGTAGGGGGAGTAGATACGCAGTATTTT
>TRBD1|TRBJ2-7|-|TRBV7-8
CASSPEEPQGEQYF
TGTGCCAGCAGCCCCGAAGAACCACAGGGGGAGCAGTACTTC
>TRBD1|TRBJ2-7|-|TRBV3-1/TRBV3-2
CASSLTGGTNYEQYF
TGTGCCAGCAGCCTGACAGGGGGAACAAACTACGAGCAGTACTTC
>-|TRBJ1-1|-|TRBV7-9
CASSFQVREAFF
TGTGCCAGCAGCTTCCAGGTCCGTGAAGCTTTCTTT
>TRBD1|TRBJ1-2|-|TRBV9
CASSGRGDRNYGYTF
TGTGCCAGCAGCGGCAGGGGGGACCGTAACTATGGCTACACCTTC
>-|TRBJ1-3|-|TRBV28
CASTSSGNTIYF
TGTGCCAGCACGAGCTCTGGAAACACCATATATTTT
>-|TRBJ2-7|-|TRBV3-1/TRBV3-2
CASSPPGIRGINYEQYF
TGTGCCAGCAGCCCCCCCGGGATCCGAGGGATCAACTACGAGCAGTACTTC
>-|TRBJ1-2|-|TRBV21-1
CASSSRGGGHGYTF
TGTGCCAGCAGCTCCCGCGGGGGGGGCCATGGCTACACCTTC
>TRBD1|TRBJ1-1|once|TRBV6-5
CASRTPDRVAFF
TGTGCCAGCAGGACTCCGGACAGGGTAGCTTTCTTT
>-|TRBJ2-1|-|TRBV12-3/TRBV12-4
CASSHYNEQFF
TGTGCCAGCAGCCACTACAATGAGCAGTTCTTC
>-|TRBJ1-6|-|TRBV18
CASSPRSDSSPLHF
TGTGCCAGCTCACCCCGCAGTGATAGCTCACCCCTCCACTTT
>TRBD2|TRBJ2-7|-|TRBV20-1
CSASSAGGTVNYEQYF
TGCAGTGCTAGTTCAGCGGGGGGCACCGTAAACTACGAGCAGTACTTC
>-|TRBJ2-7|-|TRBV27
CASSLGPGAYEQYF
TGTGCCAGCAGTTTAGGTCCAGGGGCCTACGAGCAGTACTTC
>-|TRBJ1-2|few|TRBV3-1/TRBV3-2
CASSPSSSGYTF
TGTGCCAGCAGCCCGAGCTCTTCAGGCTACACCTTC
>-|TRBJ1-1|once|TRBV9
CASSAQQGMDTEAFF
TGTGCCAGCAGCGCACAACAGGGTATGGACACTGAAGCTTTCTTT
>TRBD1|TRBJ2-4|-|TRBV5-6
CASTRDSKNIQYF
TGTGCCAGCACCCGGGACAGCAAAAACATTCAGTACTTC
>TRBD2|TRBJ2-3|-|TRBV7-6
CASGTRTDTQYF
TGTGCCAGCGGGACTAGGACAGATACGCAGTATTTT
>-|TRBJ2-2|-|TRBV15
CATSRDRGKNTGELFF
TGTGCCACCAGCAGAGATCGGGGGAAGAACACCGGGGAGCTGTTTTTT